The following is a TCR beta chain sequence with its context. Antigen: not known. This table comes from immunoSEQ multiplex PCR, and its TCRdb copy is limited to in-frame clones, with some not included. The sample includes several thousand clones, more than 50% seen only once; the top ten take over 15%. The data are from a study of tissue T cells after allogeneic stem cell transplantation. Study overall: Samples with visible lymphocytes on H&E were prioritized for sequencing. Study results and caveats: Which tissue TCRs were alloreactive or antigen-specific was not determined. Some clones might be persisting host cells. TCR repertoires tracked anatomic similarity, regardless of disease or transplant status.

Median post-mortem interval was around 10 hours for GI, liver, skin and lymphoid tissues. CDR1 and CDR2 (germline): ENHRY, SYGVKD. Losses at the gene ends were 6 bases for V and 7 bases for J; bases not matched to a gene: 8. The CDR3 covers 15 residues. The rearrangement links TRBV10-3 to TRBJ1-6; TRBD1 matches 8 bases. Sequencing used tissue from the jejunum, obtained at autopsy. This clonotype was sampled from a female donor aged 60 or older with lung cancer. The CDR3 sequence: CAISPGQGGNSPLHF. The DNA of the CDR3 is TGTGCCATCAGCCCCGGACAGGGCGGAAATTCACCCCTCCACTTT.